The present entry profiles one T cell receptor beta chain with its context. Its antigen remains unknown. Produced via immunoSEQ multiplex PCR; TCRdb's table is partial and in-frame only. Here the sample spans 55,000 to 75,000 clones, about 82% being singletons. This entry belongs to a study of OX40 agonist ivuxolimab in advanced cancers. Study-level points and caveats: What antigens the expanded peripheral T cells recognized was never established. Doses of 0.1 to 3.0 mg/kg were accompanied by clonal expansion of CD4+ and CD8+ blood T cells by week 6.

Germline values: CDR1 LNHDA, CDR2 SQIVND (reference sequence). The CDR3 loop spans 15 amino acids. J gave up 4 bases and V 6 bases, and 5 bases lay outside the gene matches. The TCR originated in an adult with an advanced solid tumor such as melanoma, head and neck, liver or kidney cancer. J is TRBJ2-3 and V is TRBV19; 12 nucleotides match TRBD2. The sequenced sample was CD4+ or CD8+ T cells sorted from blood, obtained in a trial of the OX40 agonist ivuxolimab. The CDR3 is CASSLAGGSADTQYF. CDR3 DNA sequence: TGTGCCAGTAGCCTAGCGGGGGGGTCGGCAGATACGCAGTATTTT.